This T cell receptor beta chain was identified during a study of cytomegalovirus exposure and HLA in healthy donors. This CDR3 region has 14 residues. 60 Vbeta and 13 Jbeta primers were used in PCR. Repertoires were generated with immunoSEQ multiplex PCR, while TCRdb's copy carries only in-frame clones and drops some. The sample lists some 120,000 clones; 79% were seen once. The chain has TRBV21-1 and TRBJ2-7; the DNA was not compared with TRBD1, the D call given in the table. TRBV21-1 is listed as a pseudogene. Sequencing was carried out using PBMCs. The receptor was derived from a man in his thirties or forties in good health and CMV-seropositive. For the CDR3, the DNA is TGTGCCAGCAGCAAAGTCGAAACAGAGTACGAGCAGTACTTC. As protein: CASSKVETEYEQYF.